These 4 T cell receptor beta chains came from one sample sequenced in a study of identical twins. TCRdb independently ran MiXCR on the 5' RACE reads; one entry per CDR3 protein. There are hundreds of thousands of distinct CDR3 sequences in the sample; around a sixth occur only once, and 10% to 15% lies in the top ten. Another study also made use of these data, one on T cells expressing NK-cell markers.

The specimen was PBMCs. The source is a woman aged 18-29 years in good health.

The table lists this clonotype with many counts. V is TRBV27 and J is TRBJ2-7; D possibly corresponds to TRBD1 (5 bases). CDR1 and CDR2 from the germline V gene are MNHEY and SMNVEV (reference sequence). V lost 3 bases, J lost 7 bases, and 7 bases lay in between. The CDR3 has 11 residues. CDR3 protein: CASSFRTEQYF. Here the CDR3 DNA reads TGTGCCAGCAGTTTTAGGACAGAGCAGTACTTC.

The table lists this clonotype with a few counts. V is TRBV20-1 and J is TRBJ2-7; D might be TRBD2 (6 bases). Trimming took 0 bases from V and 0 from J, leaving 12 bases between them. The CDR3 is 15 residues long. Per germline, CDR1 DFQATT and CDR2 SNEGSKA (reference sequence). This CDR3 is CSARDRGGVSYEQYF. The CDR3, as DNA: TGCAGTGCTAGAGATCGAGGAGGGGTCTCCTACGAGCAGTACTTC.

This clonotype was detected only a few times. The chain couples TRBV5-6 to TRBJ2-2; D ambiguous. The CDR3 is made up of 14 amino acids. V gave up 1 base and J gave up 4 bases, with 8 bases separating them. Germline V CDR1 and CDR2: SGHDT, YYEEEE. The CDR3 region is CASSLPRPTGELFF. DNA for the CDR3: TGTGCCAGCAGCTTGCCCAGACCCACCGGGGAGCTGTTTTTT.

V usage is TRBV5-1 and J usage is TRBJ2-7; D remains unclear. The CDR3 has 13 residues. Germline lookup yields CDR1 SGHRS and CDR2 YFSETQ. The V and J ends lost 1 base and 9 bases respectively, with 14 bases between them. The DNA of the CDR3 is TGCGCCAGCAGCTTGCTCTCCCCAGGCGGGCAGTACTTC. As protein: CASSLLSPGGQYF. The whole variable domain, remainder taken from reference TRBV5-1 and TRBJ2-7, is KAGVTQTPRYLIKTRGQQVTLSCSPISGHRSVSWYQQTPGQGLQFLFEYFSETQRNKGNFPGRFSGRQFSNSRSEMNVSTLELGDSALYLCASSLLSPGGQYFGPGTRLTVT.